What follows are 30 T cell receptor beta chains derived from one specimen sequenced in a study of cytomegalovirus exposure and HLA in healthy donors. Primers for the PCR totalled 60 Vbeta and 13 Jbeta. The method was immunoSEQ multiplex PCR; TCRdb's version includes in-frame clones alone and lacks a portion of them. Of 200,000 or so clones listed, approximately 81% are singletons. Sequencing was carried out using PBMCs. Receptors were obtained from a man younger than 40 in good health and CMV-seronegative.

This chain connects TRBV5-4 to TRBJ2-2; D is perhaps TRBD1 (5 bases). The CDR3 runs to 16 residues. Germline CDR1 is SGHNT and CDR2 is YYREEE (reference sequence). Trimming stripped 8 bases from V and 3 bases from J, with 20 bases between. For the CDR3, the DNA is TGTGCCAGGACCCTCAGGGTCGCTTACCACACCGGGGAGCTGTTTTTT. It encodes CARTLRVAYHTGELFF.

V and J are TRBV4-3 and TRBJ2-1; perhaps TRBD1 as D (6 bases). The V end lost 4 bases, the J end lost 3 bases, and 16 bases lay between the germline ends. The CDR3 covers 16 residues. The germline V gene has CDR1 LGHNA and CDR2 YSLEER. DNA for the CDR3: TGCGCCAGCAGCCGCATCCGGGACACTCGCTACAATGAGCAGTTCTTC. This sequence encodes CASSRIRDTRYNEQFF.

The chain employs TRBV4-1 and TRBJ1-2; the match to TRBD1 covers 7 bases. The CDR3 runs 14 residues. V lost 7 bases to trimming and J lost 4 bases; unmatched junction nucleotides: 9. Germline V gene lookup returns CDR1 MGHRA and CDR2 YSYEKL. The CDR3 bases are TGCGCCAGCAATCAGATGGGACAGCTCTATGGCTACACCTTC. Translated, it gives CASNQMGQLYGYTF.

This clone was seen more than once but under ten times. V gene TRBV15 combines with J gene TRBJ2-7; D is ambiguous. V was shortened by 0 bases and J by 4 bases, with 10 bases between the two germline ends. Germline CDR1 is LNHNV and CDR2 is YYDKDF (reference sequence). The length of the CDR3 is 14 residues. The DNA for the CDR3 is TGTGCCACCAGCAGAGATTTGGCTCTTTACGAGCAGTACTTC. Translated: CATSRDLALYEQYF.

The CDR3 sequence is CATSTAGTSGNTIYF. The CDR3 DNA reads TGTGCCACCTCTACTGCGGGGACCTCTGGAAACACCATATATTTT. The chain recombines TRBV6-1 with TRBJ1-3; a possible D gene is TRBD1 (5 bases). Germline lookup yields CDR1 MNHNS and CDR2 SASEGT. V lost 10 bases and J 0 bases, leaving 16 bases between the germline ends. CDR3 length: 15 residues.

This clone showed up just once. This chain joins TRBV9 and TRBJ1-6, with a possible D match to TRBD1 (5 bases). The germline V and J ends were trimmed by 1 base and 5 bases, with 16 bases remaining between them. CDR1 and CDR2 (germline): SGDLS, YYNGEE. The CDR3 totals 17 residues. The CDR3: CASSVTWGGGNNSPLHF. For the CDR3, the DNA is TGTGCCAGCAGCGTAACCTGGGGGGGTGGGAATAATTCACCCCTCCACTTT. The full variable domain, its missing parts supplied by reference TRBV9 and TRBJ1-6, is DSGVTQTPKHLITATGQRVTLRCSPRSGDLSVYWYQQSLDQGLQFLIQYYNGEERAKGNILERFSAQQFPDLHSELNLSSLELGDSALYFCASSVTWGGGNNSPLHFGNGTRLTVT.

The J gene is TRBJ2-3, the V gene TRBV2; 8 nucleotides align to TRBD2. Trimming cost V 8 bases and J 2 bases; bases outside gene matches: 6. There are 14 residues in the CDR3. Germline-derived CDR1 and CDR2 are SNHLY and FYNNEI. DNA for the CDR3: TGTGCCAGCGAAGGCGGGGGGACCACAGATACGCAGTATTTT. Amino acids: CASEGGGTTDTQYF.

The chain has TRBV4-1 and TRBJ2-3; the match to TRBD2 covers 7 bases. J lost 2 bases, V lost 0 bases, and 8 bases had no gene match. The CDR3 extends over 17 amino acids. CDR1 MGHRA and CDR2 YSYEKL come from the germline V gene. CDR3 protein: CASSQDLLADFTDTQYF. The CDR3 nucleotides are TGCGCCAGCAGCCAAGATCTCCTAGCGGATTTCACAGATACGCAGTATTTT.

The chain is built from TRBV5-8 and TRBJ2-7; 7 bases map to TRBD1. CDR3 length: 13 amino acids. Germline-derived CDR1 and CDR2 are SGHTS and YDEGEE. J was trimmed by 2 bases and V by 6 bases; bases with no gene match: 5. The CDR3 spells CASKDRIPYEQYF. The CDR3 DNA is TGTGCCAGCAAGGACAGGATACCCTACGAGCAGTACTTC.

On this clone: The junction shows a germline mismatch at one end, possibly a read error. The chain joins TRBV2 to TRBJ1-4, with no clear D. The CDR3 consists of 12 residues. The germline gives CDR1 SNHLY, CDR2 FYNNEI. CDR3 bases: TGTGCCAGCACTGAAATCGGGATCCGAACGTCTTTT. As protein: CASTEIGIRTSF.

The V gene is TRBV27, the J gene TRBJ1-5; 8 bases line up with TRBD1. The V and J ends lost 5 bases and 7 bases, in that order; junction bases with no gene match: 1. Per germline, CDR1 MNHEY and CDR2 SMNVEV (reference sequence). CDR3 size: 12 residues. The CDR3 loop reads CASSGQGQPQHF. For the CDR3, the DNA is TGTGCCAGCAGTGGACAGGGACAGCCCCAGCATTTT.

The J gene is TRBJ1-6, the V gene TRBV5-1; 9 bases fit TRBD1. Germline V gene data show CDR1 as SGHRS and CDR2 as YFSETQ. Trimming removed 4 bases from V and 9 bases from J; junction bases left unmatched: 8. The CDR3 spans 15 residues. CDR3 sequence (DNA): TGCGCCAGCAGCCCGGGACAGGGAAAATCTTCACCCCTCCACTTT. Its translation is CASSPGQGKSSPLHF.

Details on this clone: This sample also contains other DNA sequences that code for the same CDR3. The genes are TRBV28 and TRBJ1-2; D is perhaps TRBD1 (5 bases). Trimming took 4 bases from V and 3 from J, leaving 12 bases between them. The germline CDR1 and CDR2 sequences are MDHEN and SYDVKM. The CDR3 spans 14 residues. The CDR3 DNA reads TGTGCCAGCAGTTCTGGGGGAGGGGACTATGGCTACACCTTC. It specifies CASSSGGGDYGYTF.

The chain carries TRBV4-2 and TRBJ2-5; 11 bases fit TRBD2. Germline CDR1 and CDR2: LGHNA and YNFKEQ. V shed 4 bases and J 1 base; nucleotides not matched to a gene: 5. This CDR3 is 16 amino acids long. The DNA for the CDR3 is TGTGCCAGCAGCCCGACTAGCGGGATTTTCCAAGAGACCCAGTACTTC. Its protein product is CASSPTSGIFQETQYF.

The chain uses TRBV5-6 and TRBJ1-1; 8 nucleotides agree with TRBD1. The CDR3 loop spans 16 amino acids. V was pared by 0 bases and J by 3 bases, with 7 bases of the junction left unmatched. In germline, CDR1 is SGHDT, CDR2 YYEEEE. DNA of the CDR3: TGTGCCAGCAGCTTGGAGGCAGGGGGCCGGGACACTGAAGCTTTCTTT. It is translated as CASSLEAGGRDTEAFF.

This rearrangement joins TRBV27 to TRBJ1-5, with a tentative D call TRBD1 (5 bases). This CDR3 is 13 amino acids long. Between the trimmed V and J ends, which lost 1 base and 6 bases, there was a span of 7 bases. Germline CDR1 and CDR2: MNHEY and SMNVEV (reference sequence). The CDR3, as DNA: TGTGCCAGCAGTTTATACAGGTTTCAGCCCCAGCATTTT. Translating it yields CASSLYRFQPQHF.

This chain uses TRBV6-5 with TRBJ1-3; D is unresolved. V gave up 0 bases and J gave up 3 bases, with 9 bases separating them. The CDR3 extends over 15 amino acids. Germline loops: CDR1 MNHEY, CDR2 SVGAGI. The chain's CDR3 is CASSYSRPDGNTIYF. The CDR3 DNA is TGTGCCAGCAGTTACTCGCGGCCCGATGGAAACACCATATATTTT.

This chain uses TRBV5-4 with TRBJ2-3, with 7 bases matching TRBD2. Germline V gives CDR1 SGHNT, CDR2 YYREEE (reference sequence). This CDR3 comprises 13 residues. Germline trimming cut 4 bases from V and 6 bases from J; bases unmatched to any gene: 5. The CDR3 region has the DNA TGTGCCAGCAGCCGACTAGCTTCGGATACGCAGTATTTT. It is translated as CASSRLASDTQYF.

For the CDR3, the DNA is TGTGCCAGCAGCTTGGGAGGGCGAAGGTTCGACGAGCAGTACTTC. It encodes CASSLGGRRFDEQYF. This rearrangement joins TRBV7-9 to TRBJ2-7; TRBD2 aligns across 7 bases. CDR3 length equals 15 residues. Losses at the gene ends were 3 bases for V and 5 bases for J; bases not matched to a gene: 10. Per germline, CDR1 SEHNR and CDR2 FQNEAQ (reference sequence).

The chain is built from TRBV9 and TRBJ2-3, with a weak D call TRBD1 (6 bases). Germline-derived CDR1 and CDR2 are SGDLS and YYNGEE. CDR3 length: 15 residues. The ends were cut back, 3 bases at V and 6 bases at J, with 17 bases in the middle. The CDR3 loop is CASSGLTTGPDTQYF. Written as DNA, the CDR3 is TGTGCCAGCAGCGGACTCACCACAGGGCCCGATACGCAGTATTTT.

This chain uses TRBV7-2 with TRBJ1-2; maybe TRBD1 (6 bases). Trimming removed 6 bases at V and 7 bases at J, with 18 bases between. The CDR3 consists of 14 residues. The V gene's germline CDR1 is SGHTA and CDR2 FQGNSA. The CDR3 nucleotides read TGTGCCAGCAGTGGGGGCTACAGGGTCGCTGGCTACACCTTC. Translated, it gives CASSGGYRVAGYTF.

This chain joins TRBV7-9 and TRBJ2-5; 10 bases are shared with TRBD1. J lost 9 bases, V lost 11 bases, and 12 bases had no gene match. CDR3 size: 13 residues. Germline loops: CDR1 SEHNR, CDR2 FQNEAQ (reference sequence). The CDR3 region has the DNA TGTGCCTTGAAGAAAGGACAGGGGGAGGCCCAGTACTTC. Amino acids: CALKKGQGEAQYF.

This chain links TRBV7-2 with TRBJ2-3; 12 bases align to TRBD2. Germline-derived CDR1 and CDR2 are SGHTA and FQGNSA. Trimming at V came to 5 bases and at J to 5 bases, leaving 5 bases not matched to a gene. The CDR3 is 15 amino acids. CDR3 bases: TGTGCCAGCAGCCGACTAGCGGGGGAGGTAGATACGCAGTATTTT. Translated, it gives CASSRLAGEVDTQYF. Full variable domain (missing parts from reference TRBV7-2 and TRBJ2-3): GAGVSQSPSNKVTEKGKDVELRCDPISGHTALYWYRQSLGQGLEFLIYFQGNSAPDKSGLPSDRFSAERTGGSVSTLTIQRTQQEDSAVYLCASSRLAGEVDTQYFGPGTRLTVL.

This clone was seen only once. The genes are TRBV9 and TRBJ1-1; D is possibly TRBD1 (5 bases). CDR1 and CDR2 (germline): SGDLS, YYNGEE. CDR3 length: 13 amino acids. V lost 3 bases to trimming and J lost 4 bases, with 10 bases between them. The CDR3 sequence is CASSAGGGTEAFF. CDR3 nucleotides: TGTGCCAGCAGCGCCGGGGGGGGCACTGAAGCTTTCTTT.

The J gene is TRBJ2-2, the V gene TRBV4-1, with D perhaps TRBD2 (6 bases). The V gene's germline CDR1 is MGHRA and CDR2 YSYEKL. This CDR3 is 15 amino acids long. Trimming took off 0 bases at V and 5 bases at J, with 10 bases between the two ends. CDR3 coding DNA: TGCGCCAGCAGCCAAGAGAGGAGGGGAACCGGGGAGCTGTTTTTT. Amino acid sequence: CASSQERRGTGELFF.

The chain carries TRBV5-1 and TRBJ2-6; D gene unclear. The germline CDR1 and CDR2 sequences are SGHRS and YFSETQ. V dropped 0 bases and J dropped 0 bases, with 4 bases sitting between them. The CDR3 is 15 amino acids. The CDR3 here is CASSLDYSGANVLTF. The DNA for the CDR3 is TGCGCCAGCAGCTTGGATTACTCTGGGGCCAACGTCCTGACTTTC.

The rearrangement links TRBV9 to TRBJ1-1; the D is unclear. The germline V gene encodes CDR1 SGDLS and CDR2 YYNGEE. V lost 3 bases, J lost 4 bases, and 10 bases lay in between. The CDR3 extends over 13 amino acids. CDR3 nucleotide sequence: TGTGCCAGCAGCGCAGCGCCTGGCACTGAAGCTTTCTTT. It yields the protein CASSAAPGTEAFF.

This clone was found once. V and J are TRBV27 and TRBJ1-1; 8 bases line up with TRBD1. Germline-derived CDR1 and CDR2 are MNHEY and SMNVEV (reference sequence). The ends lost 7 bases at V and 0 bases at J; junction bases unmatched: 13. The CDR3 covers 17 residues. For the CDR3, the DNA is TGTGCCAGCACAAGACAGGGGCCAGTATCGGTGAACACTGAAGCTTTCTTT. Its protein product is CASTRQGPVSVNTEAFF.

About this clone: Other DNA sequences in the same sample also yield this CDR3. The chain couples TRBV4-1 to TRBJ2-5, with a possible D match to TRBD1 (5 bases). Germline V gene data show CDR1 as MGHRA and CDR2 as YSYEKL. The ends were cut back, 3 bases at V and 3 bases at J, with 8 bases in the middle. The CDR3 spans 13 residues. The CDR3 sequence is CASSQDTEETQYF. The CDR3 nucleotides are TGCGCCAGCAGCCAGGACACAGAAGAGACCCAGTACTTC.

This clone turned up a few times. The rearrangement links TRBV6-6 to TRBJ1-5; TRBD1 agrees at 8 bases. The V and J ends lost 5 bases and 7 bases, in that order; junction bases with no gene match: 10. The CDR3 runs to 15 residues. CDR1 and CDR2 from the germline V gene are MNHNY and SVGAGI (reference sequence). The CDR3 loop reads CASSTGQGLGQPQHF. DNA for the CDR3: TGTGCCAGCAGTACTGGACAGGGCCTTGGGCAGCCCCAGCATTTT.